The 27 T cell receptor beta chains presented below share a single source sample, sequenced in a study of blood T cell repertoires in COVID-19. Some clones are missing from TCRdb's copy, which holds only in-frame ones; the method was immunoSEQ multiplex PCR. The sample holds 180,000 or so clones, 85% seen once. The specimen was peripheral blood. The receptor set was obtained from a woman aged 55-69 years with acute or convalescent COVID-19.

CDR3 amino acids: CASTDILLGYTF. CDR3 nucleotide sequence: TGTGCCAGCACCGACATCCTATTGGGCTACACCTTC. The V and J genes are TRBV2 and TRBJ1-2; D not resolved. CDR3 length: 12 residues. V lost 7 bases to trimming and J lost 8 bases, with 14 bases between them. Germline CDR1 SNHLY, CDR2 FYNNEI.

The chain employs TRBV5-8 and TRBJ1-3; D is ambiguous. The CDR3 runs 15 residues. V dropped 4 bases and J dropped 0 bases, with 11 bases sitting between them. Germline loops: CDR1 SGHTS, CDR2 YDEGEE. CDR3 nucleotides: TGTGCCAGCAGCCTCGACGGGAGCTCTGGAAACACCATATATTTT. As protein: CASSLDGSSGNTIYF.

V usage is TRBV6-5 and J usage is TRBJ2-1; 7 bases fit TRBD1. CDR1 and CDR2 from the germline V gene are MNHEY and SVGAGI. After removal of 6 bases from V and 7 bases from J, the junction contained 6 bases not matched to a gene. CDR3 length equals 13 residues. The CDR3 loop reads CASRTDRENEQFF. DNA of the CDR3: TGTGCCAGCAGAACAGACAGGGAGAATGAGCAGTTCTTC.

The genes are TRBV2 and TRBJ2-2, with D perhaps matching TRBD2 (6 bases). Germline V gene lookup returns CDR1 SNHLY and CDR2 FYNNEI. Trimming took off 5 bases at V and 5 bases at J, with 12 bases between the two ends. The CDR3 sequence is 14 residues long. Written as DNA, the CDR3 is TGTGCCAGCAGTCTAACTAGCCGGACCGGGGAGCTGTTTTTT. It specifies CASSLTSRTGELFF.

This chain joins TRBV5-4 and TRBJ2-3; 7 bases map to TRBD1. The CDR3 length is 14 residues. CDR1 and CDR2 from the germline V gene are SGHNT and YYREEE (reference sequence). With V trimmed by 4 bases and J by 4 bases, 6 bases remained unmatched. CDR3: CASSLRQGSDTQYF. CDR3 nucleotide sequence: TGTGCCAGCAGCCTAAGACAGGGTTCAGATACGCAGTATTTT.

The V and J genes are TRBV6-1 and TRBJ1-2, with 7 bases aligning to TRBD1. The trim removed 2 bases at V and 8 bases at J, leaving 5 bases unmatched. This CDR3 is built from 13 residues. Germline CDR1 MNHNS, CDR2 SASEGT. CDR3 sequence reads: CASSEYQGVGYTF. The CDR3 nucleotides read TGTGCCAGCAGTGAATACCAGGGGGTGGGCTACACCTTC.

This chain's CDR3 is CSVSWGPTSGIGYEQFF. The DNA for the CDR3 is TGCAGCGTCTCTTGGGGACCGACTAGCGGGATAGGCTATGAGCAGTTCTTC. V gene TRBV29-1 combines with J gene TRBJ2-1; 11 positions match TRBD2. The CDR3 covers 17 residues. V was pared by 6 bases and J by 8 bases, with 18 bases of the junction left unmatched. Germline V gives CDR1 SQVTM, CDR2 ANQGSEA.

V gene TRBV7-9 combines with J gene TRBJ2-1; tentative D call: TRBD2 (6 bases). The CDR3 totals 14 residues. Germline V lookup: CDR1 SEHNR, CDR2 FQNEAQ (reference sequence). V was trimmed by 5 bases and J by 5 bases, leaving 13 bases between them. CDR3 bases: TGTGCCAGCAGCCAAGCGGGCGGTAACAATGAGCAGTTCTTC. This sequence encodes CASSQAGGNNEQFF.

The chain couples TRBV5-4 to TRBJ2-7; D not resolved. Trimming removed 1 base from V and 3 bases from J, with 8 bases in between. The CDR3 spans 13 residues. Germline V gene data show CDR1 as SGHNT and CDR2 as YYREEE (reference sequence). The CDR3 region has the DNA TGTGCCAGCAGCTTGCAAAACAGCTACGAGCAGTACTTC. Translated, it gives CASSLQNSYEQYF.

The rearrangement uses TRBV28 and TRBJ1-2; TRBD1 matches 7 bases. The V segment lost 3 bases and the J segment 2 bases; nucleotides outside the gene matches: 3. The CDR3 loop spans 14 amino acids. Per the germline V gene, CDR1 is MDHEN and CDR2 is SYDVKM. Here the CDR3 reads CASSFPGGNYGYTF. CDR3 nucleotide sequence: TGTGCCAGCAGTTTCCCAGGGGGGAACTATGGCTACACCTTC.

The chain employs TRBV7-3 and TRBJ1-2; unclear D gene. Germline V gene lookup returns CDR1 SGHTA and CDR2 FQGTGA. V shed 2 bases and J shed 8 bases, with 15 bases lying between them. The CDR3 has 14 residues. DNA for the CDR3: TGTGCCAGCAGCTTAGGGCGGGAGGTCAGCGGCTACACCTTC. This sequence encodes CASSLGREVSGYTF.

The chain combines TRBV4-1 with TRBJ2-5; a possible D gene is TRBD2 (6 bases). V dropped 0 bases and J dropped 7 bases, with 15 bases sitting between them. Germline loops: CDR1 MGHRA, CDR2 YSYEKL. There are 15 residues in the CDR3. The CDR3 DNA reads TGCGCCAGCAGCCAAGATCGCGGAGGGGCCAGGACCCAGTACTTC. This sequence encodes CASSQDRGGARTQYF.

This clone has only one observation. The chain recombines TRBV19 with TRBJ1-3; no firm D call. Germline V gives CDR1 LNHDA, CDR2 SQIVND (reference sequence). The germline V and J ends were trimmed by 0 bases and 0 bases, with 6 bases remaining between them. The CDR3 covers 15 residues. This CDR3 reads CASSIDTTSGNTIYF. CDR3 DNA: TGTGCCAGTAGTATAGACACAACCTCTGGAAACACCATATATTTT.

This clone occurred a few times. The genes are TRBV24-1 and TRBJ2-7; D perhaps matches TRBD1 (6 bases). Trimming cost V 0 bases and J 5 bases, with 16 bases left between them. This CDR3 spans 16 amino acids. The V gene's germline CDR1 is KGHDR and CDR2 SFDVKD. CDR3 amino acids: CATSDLPQRDTHEQYV. The CDR3 bases are TGTGCCACCAGTGATTTGCCGCAGAGGGACACCCACGAGCAGTACGTC.

The V call is TRBV5-1, the J call TRBJ1-1; D unresolved. Trimming stripped 0 bases from V and 8 bases from J, with 14 bases between. From germline, CDR1 is SGHRS and CDR2 YFSETQ. This CDR3 comprises 14 residues. The CDR3 DNA follows: TGCGCCAGCAGCTTGGGGACCGGACTGCAGGAAGCTTTCTTT. It translates to CASSLGTGLQEAFF.

V usage is TRBV6-5 and J usage is TRBJ1-6, with TRBD1 identical over 7 bases. This CDR3 comprises 15 residues. V shed 5 bases, J shed 7 bases, and the junction held 8 bases outside the gene matches. Germline CDR1 reads MNHEY; CDR2 reads SVGAGI. The CDR3 loop is CASSIEGARNSPLHF. CDR3 bases: TGTGCCAGCAGTATCGAGGGGGCTAGGAATTCACCCCTCCACTTT.

The V gene is TRBV6-2 or TRBV6-3, the J gene TRBJ2-2; D may be TRBD1 (6 bases). CDR1 and CDR2 from the germline V gene are MNHEY and SVGEGT. The CDR3 is made up of 14 amino acids. With 6 bases removed from V and 6 bases from J, the gap between germline ends came to 14 bases. Here the CDR3 DNA reads TGTGCCAGCAGCACGCAGGGGAAGGCCGGGGAGCTGTTTTTT. Its protein product is CASSTQGKAGELFF.

The chain carries TRBV6-1 and TRBJ2-2; unclear D gene. V was pared by 3 bases and J by 3 bases, with 5 bases between. The CDR3 sequence is 13 residues long. CDR1 and CDR2 (germline): MNHNS, SASEGT. This CDR3 reads CASSESYTGELFF. For the CDR3, the DNA is TGTGCCAGCAGTGAGTCGTACACCGGGGAGCTGTTTTTT.

The DNA for the CDR3 is TGCAGTGCTAGTCTGGGACATGGAAATTCACCCCTCCACTTT. Encoded protein: CSASLGHGNSPLHF. This chain joins TRBV20-1 and TRBJ1-6; a possible D gene is TRBD1 (6 bases). Trimming pared 3 bases from V and 7 bases from J, leaving 13 bases between. Germline CDR1 reads DFQATT; CDR2 reads SNEGSKA (reference sequence). The CDR3 has 14 residues.

The rearrangement links TRBV3-1 (or the pseudogene TRBV3-2) to TRBJ2-1; TRBD2 matches 9 bases. The CDR3 sequence is 17 residues long. Germline loops: CDR1 LGHDT, CDR2 YNNKEL (reference sequence). V trimming: 0 bases; J trimming: 8 bases; junction bases outside the gene matches: 11. CDR3 DNA: TGTGCCAGCAGCCAAGATTGGCGGGAGGGCCGGGGCGATGAGCAGTTCTTC. Amino acids: CASSQDWREGRGDEQFF.

In this sample, this clone turned up a few times. This chain uses TRBV30 with TRBJ2-3; TRBD2 might be the D (6 bases). The CDR3 sequence is 15 residues long. V lost 4 bases and J 6 bases, leaving 20 bases between the germline ends. Germline values: CDR1 GTSNPN, CDR2 SVGIG (reference sequence). CDR3 region: CAWTLGTGPADTQYF. The DNA for the CDR3 is TGTGCCTGGACCCTCGGGACTGGACCCGCGGATACGCAGTATTTT.

The gene calls are TRBV29-1 and TRBJ1-1; TRBD1 aligns across 9 bases. Germline V lookup: CDR1 SQVTM, CDR2 ANQGSEA. The ends lost 4 bases at V and 10 bases at J; junction bases unmatched: 4. The CDR3 totals 11 residues. CDR3 sequence reads: CSVGGQGGAFF. The CDR3 region has the DNA TGCAGCGTTGGGGGACAGGGAGGAGCTTTCTTT.

This chain connects TRBV7-9 to TRBJ1-2; D remains unclear. CDR1 is SEHNR, CDR2 FQNEAQ, per germline (reference sequence). Trimming cost V 5 bases and J 4 bases, with 11 bases left between them. The CDR3 length is 13 residues. In DNA, the CDR3 is TGTGCCAGCAGCCCGATGAGCGGCTATGGCTACACCTTC. It codes for CASSPMSGYGYTF.

The rearrangement links TRBV28 to TRBJ1-5; D is perhaps TRBD1 (6 bases). The CDR3 is 15 residues long. V lost 4 bases and J lost 6, with 16 bases in between. Germline CDR1 MDHEN, CDR2 SYDVKM. As DNA, the CDR3 is TGTGCCAGCAGTTCGATGGTAGCAGGGGTTCAGCCCCAGCATTTT. Protein: CASSSMVAGVQPQHF.

This chain links TRBV18 with TRBJ1-1, with TRBD1 as a possible D gene (6 bases). Trimming removed 5 bases at V and 4 bases at J, with 8 bases between. Germline values: CDR1 KGHSH, CDR2 LQKENI. This CDR3 is 12 amino acids long. In DNA, the CDR3 is TGTGCCAGCTCAGAGACAGGCACTGAAGCTTTCTTT. It is translated as CASSETGTEAFF. The variable domain in full, completed from reference TRBV18 and TRBJ1-1, reads NAGVMQNPRHLVRRRGQEARLRCSPMKGHSHVYWYRQLPEEGLKFMVYLQKENIIDESGMPKERFSAEFPKEGPSILRIQQVVRGDSAAYFCASSETGTEAFFGQGTRLTVV.

The rearrangement joins TRBV7-3 to TRBJ2-5; D is possibly TRBD1 (6 bases). V lost 1 base and J 13 bases, leaving 19 bases between the germline ends. The CDR3 loop spans 14 amino acids. From germline, CDR1 is SGHTA and CDR2 FQGTGA. The CDR3 is CASSLSGSGQPAYF. As DNA, the CDR3 is TGTGCCAGCAGCTTAAGTGGAAGTGGACAGCCCGCGTACTTC.

The chain employs TRBV7-8 and TRBJ2-7, with D possibly TRBD2 on 6 matching bases. Between the trimmed V and J ends, which lost 3 bases and 2 bases, there was a span of 8 bases. The CDR3 contains 13 residues. Germline V gene sequence: CDR1 SGHVS, CDR2 FQNEAQ. The DNA for the CDR3 is TGTGCCAGCAGCTTGCCGGGAGCCTACGAGCAGTACTTC. Its translation: CASSLPGAYEQYF.